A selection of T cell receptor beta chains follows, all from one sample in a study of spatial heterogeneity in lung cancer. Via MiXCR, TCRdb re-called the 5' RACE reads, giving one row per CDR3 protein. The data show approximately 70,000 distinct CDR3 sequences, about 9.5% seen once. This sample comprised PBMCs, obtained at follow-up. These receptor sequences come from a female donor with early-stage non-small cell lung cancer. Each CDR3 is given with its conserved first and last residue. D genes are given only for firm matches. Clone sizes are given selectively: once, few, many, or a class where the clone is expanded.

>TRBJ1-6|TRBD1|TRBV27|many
TGTGCCAGCAGTATCGGGACAGATAATTCACCCCTCCACTTT
CASSIGTDNSPLHF
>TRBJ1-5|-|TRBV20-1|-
TGCAGTGCTAGAAGCTATAGCAATCAGCCCCAGCATTTT
CSARSYSNQPQHF
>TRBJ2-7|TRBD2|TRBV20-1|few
TGCAGTGTGGCCCCTAGCGGCTCCTACGAGCAGTACTTC
CSVAPSGSYEQYF
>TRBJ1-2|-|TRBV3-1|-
TGTGCCAGCAGCCAAGAACCCCTGACAAACAACTATGGCTACACCTTC
CASSQEPLTNNYGYTF
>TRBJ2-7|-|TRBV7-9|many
TGTGCCAGCAGGCGGGTCGACTCCTACGAGCAGTACTTC
CASRRVDSYEQYF
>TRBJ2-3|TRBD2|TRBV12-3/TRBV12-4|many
TGTGCCAGCACTACGGGACTAGCGGGAGTCTTTTCGTCTCAGGATACGCAGTATTTT
CASTTGLAGVFSSQDTQYF
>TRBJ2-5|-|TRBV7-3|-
TGTGCCAGCAGCTTCGGCGGACAAGAGACCCAGTACTTC
CASSFGGQETQYF
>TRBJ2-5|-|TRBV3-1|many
TGTGCCAGCAGCTACCCCGGTCAGGGGGAGACCCAGTACTTC
CASSYPGQGETQYF
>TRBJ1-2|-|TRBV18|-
TGTGCCAGCTCACCCTCGGCGGGGGGGGCTGTATATGGCTACACCTTC
CASSPSAGGAVYGYTF
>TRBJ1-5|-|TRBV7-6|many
TGTGCCAGCAGCCCGATTGGGCCCAATCAGCCCCAGCATTTT
CASSPIGPNQPQHF
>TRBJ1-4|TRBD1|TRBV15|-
TGTGCCACCAGCAGAGACCAGGTGGGATCAGGGGGAAGCGAAAAACTGTTTTTT
CATSRDQVGSGGSEKLFF
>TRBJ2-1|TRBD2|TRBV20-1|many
TGCAGTGCTAGAGACGGACGGACTAGCGGTTACAATGAGCAGTTCTTC
CSARDGRTSGYNEQFF
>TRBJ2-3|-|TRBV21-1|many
TGTGCCAGCACCGCGCAGTATTTT
CASTAQYF
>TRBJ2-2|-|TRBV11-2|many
TGTGCCAGCAGCTCCCTAAACACCGGGGAGCTGTTTTTT
CASSSLNTGELFF
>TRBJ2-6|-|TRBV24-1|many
TGTGCCACCAGTGATCCAGGGGCTGGGGCCAACGTCCTGACTTTC
CATSDPGAGANVLTF
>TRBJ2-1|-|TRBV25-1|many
TGTGCCAGCACAGGGTGGGGGATAGCGGCCTACAATGAGCAGTTCTTC
CASTGWGIAAYNEQFF
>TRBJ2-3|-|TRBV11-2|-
TGTGCCAGCAGCCCCGCGGGGTTCACAGATACGCAGTATTTT
CASSPAGFTDTQYF
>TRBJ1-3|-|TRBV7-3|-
TGTGCCAGCAGCTTGGGACCGATCAACTCTGGAAACACCATATATTTT
CASSLGPINSGNTIYF
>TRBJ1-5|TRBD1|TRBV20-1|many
TGCAGTGCCCATAGGGACAGGTGGGTCGGGCAGCCCCAGCATTTT
CSAHRDRWVGQPQHF
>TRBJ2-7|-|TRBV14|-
TGTGCCAGCAGCCAATCAGACGGCTACGAGCAGTACTTC
CASSQSDGYEQYF
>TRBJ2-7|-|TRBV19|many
TGTGCCAGTAGCCCCTCAGGGAACGAGCAGTACTTC
CASSPSGNEQYF
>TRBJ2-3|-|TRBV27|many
TGTGCCAGCAGTAAAATGGTTGCTAGCACAGATACGCAGTATTTT
CASSKMVASTDTQYF
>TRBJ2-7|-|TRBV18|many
TGTGCCAGCTCACCTAGACAGGAGGGAACCTACGAGCAGTACTTC
CASSPRQEGTYEQYF
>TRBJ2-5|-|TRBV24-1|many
TGTGCCACCAGTGACCCCGAAGAGACCCAGTACTTC
CATSDPEETQYF
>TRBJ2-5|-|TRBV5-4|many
TGTGCCAGCAGCATTGGTAGCGAGGAGACCCAGTACTTC
CASSIGSEETQYF
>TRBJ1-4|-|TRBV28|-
TGTGCCAGCAGTCGCCATAGAGAAAAACTGTTTTTT
CASSRHREKLFF
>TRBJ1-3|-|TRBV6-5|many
TGTGCCAGCAGTTATCGGGGGACTGGAAACACCATATATTTT
CASSYRGTGNTIYF
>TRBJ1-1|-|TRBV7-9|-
TGTGCCAGCAGCGTAGGGGTCATGGCTTTCTTT
CASSVGVMAFF
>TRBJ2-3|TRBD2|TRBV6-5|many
TGTGCCAGCAGGTCTAGCGGGGATACGCAGTATTTT
CASRSSGDTQYF
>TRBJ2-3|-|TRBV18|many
TGTGCCAGCTCACGACCATTGCTTGGGGGTTTGGCAGATACGCAGTATTTT
CASSRPLLGGLADTQYF
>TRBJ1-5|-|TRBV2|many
TGTGCCAGCAGCGGAACCTATAGCTCCCAGCCCCAGCATTTT
CASSGTYSSQPQHF
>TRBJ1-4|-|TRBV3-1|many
TGTGCCAGCAGCCCGAAACCAACAGGGCCAACTAATGAAAAACTGTTTTTT
CASSPKPTGPTNEKLFF
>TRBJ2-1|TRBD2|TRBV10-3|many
TGTGCCATTACCCCCTCCCTACCGAGCGGGAGTGGGATTAGCTCCTACAATGAGCAGTTCTTC
CAITPSLPSGSGISSYNEQFF
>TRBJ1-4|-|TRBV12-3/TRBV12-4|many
TGTGCCAGCAGTTCCGATGGTGACCCGGAGGGAGGTGAAAAACTGTTTTTT
CASSSDGDPEGGEKLFF
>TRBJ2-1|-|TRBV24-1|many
TGTGCCACCAGTGAAATTAACAGCGATGAGCAGTTCTTC
CATSEINSDEQFF
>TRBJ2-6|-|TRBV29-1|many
TGCAGCGTTCTCCTAGTGGGGGTCTCTGGGGCCAACGTCCTGACTTTC
CSVLLVGVSGANVLTF
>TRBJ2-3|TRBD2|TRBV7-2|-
TGTGCCAGCAGCTTAGGACTAGCGGAAAGCACAGATACGCAGTATTTT
CASSLGLAESTDTQYF
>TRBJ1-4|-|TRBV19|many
TGTGCCAGTAGGGTTCAGGGGTTTCCAACTAATGAAAAACTGTTTTTT
CASRVQGFPTNEKLFF
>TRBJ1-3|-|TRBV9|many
TGTGCCAGCAGCGTAGATTGGGACTCGGCTGGAAACACCATATATTTT
CASSVDWDSAGNTIYF
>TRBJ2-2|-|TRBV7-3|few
TGTGCCAGCAGCTGGGGACATAACACCGGGGAGCTGTTTTTT
CASSWGHNTGELFF
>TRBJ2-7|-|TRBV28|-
TGTGCCAGCAGTCTTTCCCCCTTATACGAGCAGTACTTC
CASSLSPLYEQYF
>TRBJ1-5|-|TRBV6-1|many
TGTGCCAGCATGGGGATGACAGCCTATAGCAATCAGCCCCAGCATTTT
CASMGMTAYSNQPQHF
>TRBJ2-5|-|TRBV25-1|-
TGTGCCAGCAGTTATACACGCCAAGAGACCCAGTACTTC
CASSYTRQETQYF
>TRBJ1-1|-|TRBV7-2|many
TGTGCCAGCAGCTTAGGGGCTAGGACACTCGAAGCTTTCTTT
CASSLGARTLEAFF